This T cell receptor (beta chain) was retrieved from a study of blood T cell repertoires in COVID-19. Original handling: Reference gene primer amplification gave estimated nucleated cell counts. Produced via immunoSEQ multiplex PCR; TCRdb's table is partial and in-frame only. V, J and clone size reflect that table, while D and trimming were determined from the DNA. The table includes about 180,000 clones, 75% to 90% detected once. In terms of age and location, participants ranged from roughly 18 to 95 years and lived in under 30 US areas. Participants' reported clinical history set cohort assignment. What the recovered Cohort 3 donors had was two negative PCRs, clearance, or symptom resolution. From germline, CDR1 is MNHEY and CDR2 SVGAGI. V was pared by 5 bases and J by 5 bases, with 8 bases of the junction left unmatched. The CDR3 extends over 14 amino acids.

V is TRBV6-5 and J is TRBJ1-1, with 7 positions matching TRBD1. Sample: PBMCs or T cells enriched from blood (not recorded which). The TCR comes from a man aged 40-49 years who had recovered from COVID-19. The CDR3 nucleotides are TGTGCCAGCAGTCGGGACAGAGGAGTGACTGAAGCTTTCTTT. Protein sequence: CASSRDRGVTEAFF.